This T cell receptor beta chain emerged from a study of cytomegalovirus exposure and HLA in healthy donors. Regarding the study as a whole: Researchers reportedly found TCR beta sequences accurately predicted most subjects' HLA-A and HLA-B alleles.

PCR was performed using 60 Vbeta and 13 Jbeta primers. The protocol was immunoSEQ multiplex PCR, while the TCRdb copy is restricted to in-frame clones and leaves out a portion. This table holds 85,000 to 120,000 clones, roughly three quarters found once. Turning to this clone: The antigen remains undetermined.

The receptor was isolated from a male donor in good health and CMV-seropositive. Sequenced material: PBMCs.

Here the CDR3 reads CASSLASGSGNTIYF. In DNA form, the CDR3 reads TGTGCCAGCAGCTTAGCGTCGGGCTCTGGAAACACCATATATTTT. The V call is TRBV7-2, the J call TRBJ1-3; no definite D call. The length of the CDR3 is 15 residues. Germline CDR1 reads SGHTA; CDR2 reads FQGNSA. V was pared by 0 bases and J by 0 bases, with 6 bases between. Supplemented by reference TRBV7-2 and TRBJ1-3, the full variable domain reads GAGVSQSPSNKVTEKGKDVELRCDPISGHTALYWYRQSLGQGLEFLIYFQGNSAPDKSGLPSDRFSAERTGGSVSTLTIQRTQQEDSAVYLCASSLASGSGNTIYFGEGSWLTVV.